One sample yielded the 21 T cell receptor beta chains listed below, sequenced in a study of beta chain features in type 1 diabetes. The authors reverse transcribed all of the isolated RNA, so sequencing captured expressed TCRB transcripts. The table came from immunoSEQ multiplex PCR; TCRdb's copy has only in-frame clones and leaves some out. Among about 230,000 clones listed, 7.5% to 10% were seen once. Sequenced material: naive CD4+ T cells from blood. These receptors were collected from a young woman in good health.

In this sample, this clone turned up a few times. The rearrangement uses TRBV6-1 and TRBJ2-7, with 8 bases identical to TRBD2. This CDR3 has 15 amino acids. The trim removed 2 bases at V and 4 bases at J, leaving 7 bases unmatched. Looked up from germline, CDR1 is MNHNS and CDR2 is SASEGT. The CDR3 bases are TGTGCCAGCAGTGAAAGGGCGGGAGGACCTTACGAGCAGTACTTC. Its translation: CASSERAGGPYEQYF.

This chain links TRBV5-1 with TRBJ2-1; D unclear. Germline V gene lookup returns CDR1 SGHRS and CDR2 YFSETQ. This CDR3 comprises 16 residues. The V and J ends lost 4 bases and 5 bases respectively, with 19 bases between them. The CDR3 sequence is CASSLSDPTIDNEQFF. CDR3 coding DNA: TGCGCCAGCAGCCTGTCCGATCCCACAATCGACAATGAGCAGTTCTTC.

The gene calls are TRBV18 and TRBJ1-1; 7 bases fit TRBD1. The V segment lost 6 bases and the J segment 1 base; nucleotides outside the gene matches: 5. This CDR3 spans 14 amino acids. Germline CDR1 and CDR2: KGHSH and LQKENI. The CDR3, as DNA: TGTGCCAGCTCTCCGGGACAGTCGAACACTGAAGCTTTCTTT. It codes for CASSPGQSNTEAFF.

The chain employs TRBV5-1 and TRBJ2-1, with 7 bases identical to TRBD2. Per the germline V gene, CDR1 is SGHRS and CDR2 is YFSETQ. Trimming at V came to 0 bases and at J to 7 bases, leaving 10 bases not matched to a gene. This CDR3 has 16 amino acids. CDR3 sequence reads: CASSLELPSGGNEQFF. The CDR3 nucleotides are TGCGCCAGCAGCTTGGAGTTGCCTAGCGGCGGGAATGAGCAGTTCTTC.

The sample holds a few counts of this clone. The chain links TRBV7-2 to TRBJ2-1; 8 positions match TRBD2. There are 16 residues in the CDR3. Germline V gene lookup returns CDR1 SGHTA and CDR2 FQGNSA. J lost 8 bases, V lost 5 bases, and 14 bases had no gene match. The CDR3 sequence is CASSIRLGLAHHEQFF. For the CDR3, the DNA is TGTGCCAGCAGCATCAGGTTAGGACTAGCACACCATGAGCAGTTCTTC. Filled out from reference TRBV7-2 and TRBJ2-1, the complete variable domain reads GAGVSQSPSNKVTEKGKDVELRCDPISGHTALYWYRQSLGQGLEFLIYFQGNSAPDKSGLPSDRFSAERTGGSVSTLTIQRTQQEDSAVYLCASSIRLGLAHHEQFFGPGTRLTVL.

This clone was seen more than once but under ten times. This CDR3 reads CASSEQRESYEQYF. The DNA of the CDR3 is TGTGCCAGCAGTGAACAGCGGGAGAGCTACGAGCAGTACTTC. The V gene is TRBV6-1, the J gene TRBJ2-7; 8 bases fit TRBD2. The CDR3 consists of 14 residues. V trimming: 2 bases; J trimming: 3 bases; junction bases outside the gene matches: 3. The germline CDR1 and CDR2 sequences are MNHNS and SASEGT.

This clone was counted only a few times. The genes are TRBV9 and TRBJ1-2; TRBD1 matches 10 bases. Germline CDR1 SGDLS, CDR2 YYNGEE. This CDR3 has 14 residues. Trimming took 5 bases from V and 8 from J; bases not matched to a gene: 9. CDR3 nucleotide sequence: TGTGCCAGCAGAGACAGGGGGCGCTTAGACGGCTACACCTTC. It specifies CASRDRGRLDGYTF.

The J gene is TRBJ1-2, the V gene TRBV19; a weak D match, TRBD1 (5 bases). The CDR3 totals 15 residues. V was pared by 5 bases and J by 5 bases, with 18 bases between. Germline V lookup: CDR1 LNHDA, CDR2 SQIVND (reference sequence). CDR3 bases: TGTGCCAGTAGTGTTCCTATTGGGGGGACGTATGGCTACACCTTC. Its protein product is CASSVPIGGTYGYTF.

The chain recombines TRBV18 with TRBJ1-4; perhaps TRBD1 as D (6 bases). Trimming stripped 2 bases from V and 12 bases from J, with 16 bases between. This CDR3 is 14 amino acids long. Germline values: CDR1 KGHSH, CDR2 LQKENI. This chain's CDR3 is CASSPADRVRELFF. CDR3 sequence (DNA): TGTGCCAGCTCACCAGCGGACAGAGTGAGGGAACTGTTTTTT.

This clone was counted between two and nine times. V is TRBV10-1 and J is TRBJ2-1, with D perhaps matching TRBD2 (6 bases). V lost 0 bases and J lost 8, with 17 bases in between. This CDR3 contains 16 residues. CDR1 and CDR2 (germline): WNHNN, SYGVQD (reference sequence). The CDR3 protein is CASSESGRLPSDEQFF. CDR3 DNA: TGCGCCAGCAGTGAGTCTGGGAGGCTACCCTCGGATGAGCAGTTCTTC.

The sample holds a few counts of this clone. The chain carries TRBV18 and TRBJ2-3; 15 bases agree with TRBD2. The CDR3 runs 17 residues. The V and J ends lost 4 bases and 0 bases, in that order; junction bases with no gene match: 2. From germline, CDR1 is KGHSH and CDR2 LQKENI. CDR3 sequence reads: CASSLGTSGRSTDTQYF. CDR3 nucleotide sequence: TGTGCCAGCTCACTCGGGACTAGCGGGAGGAGCACAGATACGCAGTATTTT.

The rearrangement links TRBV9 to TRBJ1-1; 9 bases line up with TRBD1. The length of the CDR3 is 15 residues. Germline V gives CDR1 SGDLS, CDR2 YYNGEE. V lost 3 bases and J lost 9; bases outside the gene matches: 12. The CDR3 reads CASSGGDRDRVKAFF. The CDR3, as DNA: TGTGCCAGCAGCGGAGGGGACAGGGATAGAGTTAAAGCTTTCTTT.

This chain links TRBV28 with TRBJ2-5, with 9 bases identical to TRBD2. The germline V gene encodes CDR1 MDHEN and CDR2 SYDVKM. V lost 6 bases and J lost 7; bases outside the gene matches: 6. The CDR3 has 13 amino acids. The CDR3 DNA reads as TGTGCCAGCAGCCCGGGACTAGCAGGGACCCAGTACTTC. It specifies CASSPGLAGTQYF.

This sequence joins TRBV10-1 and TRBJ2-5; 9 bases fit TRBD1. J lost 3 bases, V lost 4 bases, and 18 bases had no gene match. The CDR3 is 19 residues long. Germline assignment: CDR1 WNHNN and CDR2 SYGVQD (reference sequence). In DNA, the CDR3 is TGCGCCAGCAGTGCCAACCCCATACAGGGGGCGCTTGGGGAAGAGACCCAGTACTTC. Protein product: CASSANPIQGALGEETQYF.

CDR3 in DNA: TGTGCCAGCACCGTACAGGGGGCCAATCAGCCCCAGCATTTT. Residues: CASTVQGANQPQHF. The chain uses TRBV5-4 and TRBJ1-5; 9 bases match TRBD1. The CDR3 loop spans 14 amino acids. The J segment lost 3 bases and the V segment lost 6 bases, leaving 4 bases of the junction unmatched. Germline V lookup: CDR1 SGHNT, CDR2 YYREEE (reference sequence).

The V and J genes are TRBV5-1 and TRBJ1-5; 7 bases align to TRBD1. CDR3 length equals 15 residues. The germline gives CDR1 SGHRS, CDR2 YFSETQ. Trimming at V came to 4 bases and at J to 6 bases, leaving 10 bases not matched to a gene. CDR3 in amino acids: CASSPNGQGVQPQHF. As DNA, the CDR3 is TGCGCCAGCAGCCCAAACGGGCAGGGGGTTCAGCCCCAGCATTTT.

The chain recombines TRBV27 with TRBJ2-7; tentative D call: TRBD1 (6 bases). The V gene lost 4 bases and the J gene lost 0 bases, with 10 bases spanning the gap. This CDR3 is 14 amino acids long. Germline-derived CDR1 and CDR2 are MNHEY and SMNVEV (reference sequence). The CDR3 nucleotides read TGTGCCAGCAGTTACAGGGATAACTCCTACGAGCAGTACTTC. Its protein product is CASSYRDNSYEQYF.

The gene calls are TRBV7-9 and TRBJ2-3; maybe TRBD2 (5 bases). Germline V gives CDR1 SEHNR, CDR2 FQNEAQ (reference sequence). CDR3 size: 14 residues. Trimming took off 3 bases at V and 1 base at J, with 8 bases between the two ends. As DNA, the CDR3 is TGTGCCAGCAGCTTCGAAGCGGGCACAGATACGCAGTATTTT. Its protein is CASSFEAGTDTQYF.

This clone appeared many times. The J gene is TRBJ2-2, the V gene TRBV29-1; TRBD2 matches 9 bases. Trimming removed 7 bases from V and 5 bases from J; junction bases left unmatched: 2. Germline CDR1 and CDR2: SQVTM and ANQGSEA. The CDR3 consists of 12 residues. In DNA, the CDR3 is TGCAGCGCTGGACTAGCGACCGGGGAGCTGTTTTTT. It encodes CSAGLATGELFF.

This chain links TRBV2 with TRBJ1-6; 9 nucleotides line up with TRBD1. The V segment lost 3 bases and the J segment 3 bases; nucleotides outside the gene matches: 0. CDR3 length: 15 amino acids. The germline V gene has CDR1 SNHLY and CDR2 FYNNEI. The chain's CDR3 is CASSEGQGYNSPLHF. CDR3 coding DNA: TGTGCCAGCAGTGAGGGACAGGGCTATAATTCACCCCTCCACTTT.

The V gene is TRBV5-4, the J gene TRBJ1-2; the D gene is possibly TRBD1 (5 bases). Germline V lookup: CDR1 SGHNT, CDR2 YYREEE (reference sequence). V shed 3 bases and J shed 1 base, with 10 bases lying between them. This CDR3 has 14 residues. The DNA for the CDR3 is TGTGCCAGCAGCTCTACAGGTTATAACTATGGCTACACCTTC. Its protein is CASSSTGYNYGYTF.